This T cell receptor (beta chain) was sequenced during a study of T-cell reconstitution after alpha-beta-depleted transplantation in children. CDR1 and CDR2 from the germline V gene are LNHNV and YYDKDF (reference sequence). The CDR3 spans 13 residues. The V gene lost 10 bases and the J gene lost 3 bases, with 13 bases spanning the gap. Unique molecular identifiers tagged the TCRbeta library. TCRdb re-called the PCR reads through MiXCR, storing one row per CDR3 protein. The sample lists approximately 640,000 distinct CDR3 sequences; approximately 17% were seen once. This clonotype appeared many times.

The material sequenced was PBMCs from the stem cell graft donor, taken from the stem cell graft. This TCR was recovered from a human donor who donated a stem cell graft to a child with acute myeloid leukemia. The chain carries TRBV15 and TRBJ2-1; unclear D gene. The CDR3 coding sequence is TGTGCCATTAGTTTCTCCAGCTACAATGAGCAGTTCTTC. Translation: CAISFSSYNEQFF.